This T cell receptor beta chain was recorded in a study of T cells in Graves' hyperthyroidism and ophthalmopathy. Germline loops: CDR1 SGHRS, CDR2 YFSETQ. CDR3 length: 16 amino acids. V shed 3 bases, J shed 9 bases, and the junction held 15 bases outside the gene matches. The hyperthyroidism was newly diagnosed and had lasted under 2 months; the patients were aged 18 to 65. Patients with uncontrolled infections, other autoimmune diseases, pregnancy or lactation were excluded. RNA transcripts served as the template for amplifying TCR beta CDR3 regions. The primer set for the first-round RT-PCR of the TCR CDR3 was HTBI. From the multiplex PCR reads, TCRdb called clonotypes with MiXCR, one entry per CDR3 protein. The sample lists a few hundred thousand distinct CDR3 sequences; roughly 15% were seen once.

V is TRBV5-1 and J is TRBJ2-1, with TRBD2 matching 7 bases. This sequence was found in a woman aged 18-30 years with Graves' hyperthyroidism. Input material: blood. CDR3 bases: TGCGCCAGCAGCTGGGACTGGCGGGAGTTACTGAGTGAGCAGTTCTTC. Amino acid sequence: CASSWDWRELLSEQFF.